A selection of T cell receptor beta chains follows, all from one sample in a study of blood T cell repertoires in COVID-19. Method: immunoSEQ multiplex PCR; TCRdb's copy keeps in-frame clones and lacks some. The profile shows some 300,000 clones, around 91% of them singletons. Sequencing input: PBMCs or T cells enriched from blood (not recorded which). The receptors were gathered from a woman aged 18-35 years with acute COVID-19. Each CDR3 is given with its conserved first and last residue. A D gene is named only where the DNA matches it firmly. A row's size may be missing; if present it is once, few, many or a size class.

j_call clone_size v_call cdr3_length d_call cdr3_aa cdr3_nt
TRBJ1-5 . TRBV7-2 16 TRBD1 CASSFFPGQGLQPQHF TGTGCCAGCAGCTTTTTTCCGGGACAGGGGCTTCAGCCCCAGCATTTT
TRBJ1-5 . TRBV28 16 TRBD1 CASSFGPDRGDQPQHF TGTGCCAGCAGTTTTGGCCCGGACAGGGGTGATCAGCCCCAGCATTTT
TRBJ2-2 . TRBV5-5 16 TRBD1 CASSLGPGQFTGELFF TGTGCCAGCAGCTTGGGCCCGGGACAGTTCACCGGGGAGCTGTTTTTT
TRBJ2-1 . TRBV18 16 . CASSARRGPRPNEQFF TGTGCCAGCTCAGCCCGACGGGGTCCACGGCCGAATGAGCAGTTCTTC
TRBJ2-7 few TRBV2 13 TRBD1 CASGWTGSYEQYF TGTGCCAGCGGATGGACAGGGTCCTACGAGCAGTACTTC
TRBJ2-5 . TRBV20-1 11 . CSAMGGETQYF TGCAGTGCCATGGGGGGAGAGACCCAGTACTTC
TRBJ1-4 . TRBV5-1 15 TRBD1 CASSWGTGTNEKLFF TGCGCCAGCAGCTGGGGGACAGGAACTAATGAAAAACTGTTTTTT
TRBJ1-5 . TRBV19 18 TRBD1 CASSRSGTGDIGNQPQHF TGTGCCAGTAGTAGGTCCGGGACAGGGGATATCGGCAATCAGCCCCAGCATTTT
TRBJ1-1 . TRBV9 16 TRBD1 CASSVAGTGFVAEAFF TGTGCCAGCAGCGTAGCTGGGACAGGGTTCGTGGCTGAAGCTTTCTTT
TRBJ2-5 . TRBV6-5 14 TRBD2 CASRPPGGRETQYF TGTGCCAGCAGACCCCCGGGGGGTCGGGAGACCCAGTACTTC
TRBJ2-7 . TRBV2 14 . CASTLGSYRYEQYF TGTGCCAGCACCCTCGGGAGCTACAGGTACGAGCAGTACTTC
TRBJ2-5 . TRBV7-9 18 TRBD2 CASSPLSHSSGRVETQYF TGTGCCAGCAGCCCCTTGTCCCACTCTAGCGGGAGGGTCGAGACCCAGTACTTC
TRBJ1-1 . TRBV6-5 10 . CASSLYEAFF TGTGCCAGCAGTCTCTATGAAGCTTTCTTT
TRBJ1-2 . TRBV19 15 . CASSLRLRTDYGYTF TGTGCCAGTAGTCTGAGACTTCGGACAGATTATGGCTACACCTTC
TRBJ2-7 . TRBV5-4 16 . CASSPRLAGSADEQYF TGTGCCAGCAGCCCCAGGTTGGCCGGGAGCGCCGACGAGCAGTACTTC
TRBJ2-3 . TRBV5-1 17 TRBD2 CASSSGRTSGSTDTQYF TGCGCCAGCAGCTCTGGGAGGACTAGCGGGAGCACAGATACGCAGTATTTT
TRBJ1-4 . TRBV5-1 14 . CASSLESEGEKLFF TGCGCCAGCAGCTTGGAATCTGAGGGTGAAAAACTGTTTTTT
TRBJ2-7 . TRBV7-9 16 . CASSFGFTGVTDEQYF TGTGCCAGCAGCTTTGGGTTCACGGGAGTAACCGACGAGCAGTACTTC
TRBJ1-1 . TRBV11-3 17 . CASSHRGGSRPTLEAFF TGTGCCAGCAGCCACCGGGGGGGGTCCCGACCGACCTTAGAAGCTTTCTTT
TRBJ2-5 . TRBV18 13 TRBD2 CASWREGPETQYF TGTGCCAGCTGGCGGGAGGGCCCGGAGACCCAGTACTTC
TRBJ1-1 . TRBV9 15 . CASSVLGSGRTEAFF TGTGCCAGCAGCGTACTGGGCAGTGGGAGAACTGAAGCTTTCTTT
TRBJ2-7 . TRBV3-1/TRBV3-2 10 TRBD1 CASSSDRTYF TGTGCCAGCAGCTCGGACAGGACCTACTTC
TRBJ2-5 . TRBV3-1/TRBV3-2 13 TRBD1 CASSIQGKETQYF TGTGCCAGCAGCATACAGGGGAAAGAGACCCAGTACTTC
TRBJ2-7 . TRBV18 15 . CASSPWGETTYEQYF TGTGCCAGCTCACCATGGGGAGAAACTACCTACGAGCAGTACTTC
TRBJ1-1 few TRBV5-1 15 . CASRVQRDANTEAFF TGCGCCAGCAGGGTCCAGAGGGATGCGAACACTGAAGCTTTCTTT
TRBJ1-1 once TRBV12-5 15 . CASGFDLRDIAPAFF TGTGCTAGTGGTTTTGACCTTAGGGACATCGCGCCAGCTTTCTTT
TRBJ1-3 . TRBV6-6 13 . CASTPGGGNTIYF TGTGCCAGCACCCCCGGAGGAGGAAACACCATATATTTT
TRBJ2-1 . TRBV6-5 16 . CASSYLRAAAGGEQFF TGTGCCAGCAGTTACTTGAGGGCCGCCGCCGGGGGTGAGCAGTTCTTC
TRBJ1-1 once TRBV28 14 TRBD1 CASSGDRAYTEAFF TGTGCCAGCAGTGGGGACAGGGCTTACACTGAAGCTTTCTTT
TRBJ1-2 . TRBV28 13 TRBD1 CASRLGTEYGYTF TGTGCCAGCAGGTTGGGGACAGAATATGGCTACACCTTC
TRBJ1-5 . TRBV19 16 . CASSIGPWRDNQPQHF TGTGCCAGTAGTATAGGCCCCTGGAGGGACAATCAGCCCCAGCATTTT
TRBJ2-5 . TRBV28 13 TRBD2 CASSSSGPRAQYF TGTGCCAGCAGTTCTAGCGGTCCGAGGGCCCAGTACTTC
TRBJ1-4 . TRBV25-1 12 . CASSEGGFELFF TGTGCCAGCAGTGAAGGGGGGTTCGAACTGTTTTTT
TRBJ1-2 . TRBV7-9 14 . CASSLEWGLDGYTF TGTGCCAGCAGCTTAGAGTGGGGACTAGATGGCTACACCTTC
TRBJ1-3 . TRBV7-9 17 . CASSLGGPAPTGNTIYF TGTGCCAGCAGCTTAGGTGGGCCTGCTCCAACTGGAAACACCATATATTTT
TRBJ1-6 . TRBV28 16 TRBD1 CASSFDRDSYNSPLHF TGTGCCAGCAGTTTTGACAGGGATTCCTATAATTCACCCCTCCACTTT
TRBJ2-5 . TRBV5-1 15 . CASSYSGLWAETRYF TGCGCCAGCAGCTACTCGGGACTTTGGGCGGAGACCCGGTACTTC
TRBJ2-3 . TRBV3-1/TRBV3-2 16 . CASSHPTTTSTDTQYF TGTGCCAGCAGCCATCCGACTACAACTAGCACAGATACGCAGTATTTT
TRBJ1-3 . TRBV5-6 15 . CASSLAGNAGNTIYF TGTGCCAGCAGCTTGGCAGGGAACGCTGGAAACACCATATATTTT
TRBJ1-5 . TRBV28 16 . CASKVHGAGGNQPQHF TGTGCCAGCAAGGTTCATGGAGCCGGGGGCAATCAGCCCCAGCATTTT
TRBJ2-7 . TRBV10-3 17 TRBD2 CAISESQGGLAGDEQYF TGTGCCATCAGTGAGTCGCAAGGTGGACTAGCGGGAGACGAGCAGTACTTC
TRBJ2-3 . TRBV10-3 14 . CAIGGTVSTDTQYF TGTGCCATCGGAGGGACCGTAAGCACAGATACGCAGTATTTT
TRBJ1-2 . TRBV3-1/TRBV3-2 15 . CASSQVVGQGGGYTF TGTGCCAGCAGCCAAGTCGTAGGCCAGGGTGGTGGCTACACCTTC
TRBJ2-3 . TRBV7-2 16 TRBD2 CASSVRRLAGVDTQYF TGTGCCAGCAGCGTCCGAAGACTAGCGGGAGTGGATACGCAGTATTTT
TRBJ2-7 . TRBV28 17 TRBD1 CASSLSGTGGRSYEQYF TGTGCCAGCAGTTTATCCGGGACAGGGGGCAGGTCCTACGAGCAGTACTTC
TRBJ2-2 few TRBV2 13 . CASRASSTGELFF TGTGCCAGCAGGGCTAGCAGCACCGGGGAGCTGTTTTTT
TRBJ1-6 . TRBV14 16 TRBD1 CASSQEKHRGQSPLHF TGTGCCAGCAGCCAAGAAAAGCACAGGGGGCAATCACCCCTCCACTTT
TRBJ1-5 . TRBV19 18 . CASIPGGTGPEGNQPQHF TGTGCCAGTATCCCAGGTGGAACCGGCCCTGAAGGCAATCAGCCCCAGCATTTT
TRBJ2-6 . TRBV29-1 16 . CSVVAGQSSGANVLTF TGCAGCGTCGTGGCGGGGCAGAGCTCTGGGGCCAACGTCCTGACTTTC
TRBJ2-1 . TRBV19 15 TRBD1 CASREGRQGYNEQFF TGTGCCAGTAGAGAGGGGCGACAGGGGTACAATGAGCAGTTCTTC
TRBJ2-1 . TRBV18 16 . CASSPPGSSSYNEQFF TGTGCCAGCTCACCACCGGGCAGTAGCTCCTACAATGAGCAGTTCTTC
TRBJ2-7 . TRBV25-1 15 TRBD1 CASSEGTGGGYEQYF TGTGCCAGCAGTGAGGGGACAGGGGGGGGCTACGAGCAGTACTTC
TRBJ1-1 . TRBV5-6 15 TRBD1 CASTPGQGAGTEAFF TGTGCCAGCACACCGGGACAGGGGGCGGGCACTGAAGCTTTCTTT
TRBJ2-5 . TRBV28 14 TRBD1 CASSSGQLQETQYF TGTGCCAGCAGTTCGGGACAGCTCCAAGAGACCCAGTACTTC